The clone carrying this TCR beta chain has a single count. The data belong to a study of blood T cell repertoires in COVID-19. Study information: In each case, the material was cDNA or gDNA derived from T cells, B-cell-depleted T cells, or PBMCs.

Participants' reported clinical history set cohort assignment. Before being deemed recovered, Cohort 3 donors had two negative PCRs, clearance, or symptom resolution. Profiled with immunoSEQ multiplex PCR; TCRdb holds only in-frame clones, not every one. In the table there are a few hundred thousand clones, 70% to 90% of which are singletons. The sequence came from a woman in her thirties who had recovered from COVID-19. The sequenced sample consisted of PBMCs or T cells enriched from blood (not recorded which).

The CDR3, as DNA: TGTGCCAGCAATACTCCAGGGGGGCGGCTTAACTATGGCTACACCTTC. Translating it yields CASNTPGGRLNYGYTF. This chain uses TRBV21-1 with TRBJ1-2; the table gives TRBD1 as D, unverified against the DNA. TRBV21-1 is a documented pseudogene. This CDR3 is built from 16 residues.